What follows is one T cell receptor beta chain and its context. Germline trimming cut 2 bases from V and 5 bases from J; bases unmatched to any gene: 4. This CDR3 has 14 residues. Germline assignment: CDR1 MGHRA and CDR2 YSYEKL. This sample was included in a study of blood T cell repertoires in COVID-19. On the study more broadly: COVID-19 samples from acute and convalescent phases originated in the United States, Italy and Spain.

Seattle patient enrollment occurred during active infection, with longitudinal follow-up thereafter. Per the authors' pipeline: Reference gene primer amplification in the assay estimated nucleated cell counts. Assay: immunoSEQ multiplex PCR; the TCRdb copy retains only in-frame clones and omits some. V and J calls and clone size are those listed in that table; D and trimming were worked out from the DNA. Of roughly 100,000 clones in the sample, approximately 80% were seen once. This sequence originates from a man aged 80 or over with COVID-19, enrolled during active disease. The chain has TRBV4-1 and TRBJ2-5; 8 bases match TRBD2. The sequenced sample consisted of peripheral blood. The CDR3 region is CASSQSGLVETQYF. The CDR3, as DNA: TGCGCCAGCAGCCAATCGGGACTAGTTGAGACCCAGTACTTC.